The rows below give T cell receptor beta chains drawn from one sample of a study of identifying expanded T cells in peripheral blood. Assay used: immunoSEQ multiplex PCR; TCRdb lists only in-frame clones, some missing. The profile covers approximately 100,000 clones, with more than 85% appearing a single time and about 16% taken by the ten largest. The sample consisted of blood. The receptors come from a person between 18 and 75 years old in good health. Each CDR3 is given without its conserved first and last residue. Fields, in order: V gene, CDR3 protein.

>TRBV19
ASSDRDNSPLH
>TRBV2
ASRAAYEGTDTQY
>TRBV5-1
ASSSRVGNSPLH
>TRBV12-5
ASGLYSGTGPEGNTIY
>TRBV6-5
ASSLRETQY
>TRBV18
ASSPPAYPGTQY
>TRBV5-1
ASSSIPTSGGAANTGELF
>TRBV7-9
ASSLGNRETQY
>TRBV10-3
AISPGQGSGGTTGELF
>TRBV15
ATSRYGTGEGYT
>TRBV7-2
ASSSRAQKHYGYT
>TRBV2
AGPAGPALTQY
>TRBV6-5
ASSYSGRYTGELF
>TRBV28
ASSDQPQH
>TRBV7-8
ASSFLDYGYT
>TRBV19
ASSTLRGQGFEKLF
>TRBV4-3
ASSPDLDGAYEQY
>TRBV29-1
SVVVGYEQY
>TRBV4-3
ASSQGLFYEQY
>TRBV19
ASSMRGGTGELF
>TRBV19
ASSSGSRYGYT
>TRBV4-3
ASSPTGVNTEAF
>TRBV7-2
ASSLVRGSTSGNTIY
>TRBV11-2
ASSLGAGTGVLEQY
>TRBV2
ASTLDTNTEAF
>TRBV4-3
ASSQDRDTGELF
>TRBV19
ASRPNPGEKLF
>TRBV5-1
ASSSAHSFPMNTEAF
>TRBV10-3
AISESSLNTEAF
>TRBV4-3
ASSQDGASGAETQY
>TRBV7-2
ASSRNRGQETQY
>TRBV5-3
ARSHAGAENHEQY
>TRBV5-1
ASSLGGQASKETQY
>TRBV29-1
SVEEYRGGGETQY
>TRBV12-5
ASGSQGTQYSNQPQH
>TRBV4-1
ASRRTGEGEKLF
>TRBV15
ATSYSGSNEKLF
>TRBV5-6
ASSSQTGGISDEAF
>TRBV29-1
SVRTSGGWADTGELF
>TRBV28
ASSLIGRNQPQH
>TRBV28
ASSRGRNEKLF
>TRBV4-3
ASSQSGHLENYGYT
>TRBV30
AWSDRGTYEQY
>TRBV18
ASPRSVGSGANVLT
>TRBV11-2
ASSPPTGGAGETQY
>TRBV7-9
ASSSGGLPYEQY
>TRBV5-5
ASSLVPGAETQY
>TRBV13
ASSSATGTPRRAYEQY
>TRBV9
ASSDVSSGGPTGELF
>TRBV4-2
ASSQEGGGGADTQY
>TRBV5-1
ASSLTGDLNTGELF
>TRBV5-4
ASSLATQPSVAF
>TRBV30
AWSVRVNLAKNIQY
>TRBV30
AWSVSLGYT